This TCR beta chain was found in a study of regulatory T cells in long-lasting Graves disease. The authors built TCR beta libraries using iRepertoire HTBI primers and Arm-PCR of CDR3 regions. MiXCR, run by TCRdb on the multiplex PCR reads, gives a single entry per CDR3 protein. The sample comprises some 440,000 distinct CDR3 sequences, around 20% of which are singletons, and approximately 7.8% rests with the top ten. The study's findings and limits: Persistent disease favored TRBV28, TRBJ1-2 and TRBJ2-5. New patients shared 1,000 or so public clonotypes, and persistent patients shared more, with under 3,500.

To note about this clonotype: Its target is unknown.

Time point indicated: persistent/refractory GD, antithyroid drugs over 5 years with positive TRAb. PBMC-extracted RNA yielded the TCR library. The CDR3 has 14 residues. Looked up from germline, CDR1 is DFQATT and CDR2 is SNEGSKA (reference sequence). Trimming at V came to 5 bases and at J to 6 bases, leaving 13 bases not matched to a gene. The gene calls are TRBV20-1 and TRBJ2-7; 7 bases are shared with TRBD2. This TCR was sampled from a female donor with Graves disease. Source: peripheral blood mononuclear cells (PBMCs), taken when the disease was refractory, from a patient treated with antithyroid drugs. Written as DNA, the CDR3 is TGCAGTGCTCCGATTGGGGGGGATTCCGGCGAGCAGTACTTC. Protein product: CSAPIGGDSGEQYF.